This T cell receptor beta chain was captured in a study of CD8 T cells in ankylosing spondylitis. A quantitative 5'-RACE method, one with molecular barcodes, was used to make TCR beta libraries. TCRdb reanalysed the 5' RACE reads using MiXCR and keeps one entry per CDR3 protein. The sample has 35,000 or so distinct CDR3 sequences; about 6% are singletons. General observations from the study: It appeared that ankylosing spondylitis blood was characterized by a TCR beta motif of several highly homologous variants. Previous work reported some of these motif variants in the synovial fluid and blood of reactive arthritis. Within matched ankylosing spondylitis synovial fluid, disease-linked clones were reportedly significantly enriched.

This CDR3 has 15 amino acids. Trimming removed 6 bases from V and 2 bases from J, with 17 bases in between. The V gene's germline CDR1 is DFQATT and CDR2 SNEGSKA (reference sequence). As regards this clonotype: The antigen remains unidentified.

The clonotype was recovered from a male donor with ankylosing spondylitis or in good health (not recorded which). The material sequenced was blood, either unsorted or a sorted T cell fraction (not recorded which). The chain uses TRBV20-1 and TRBJ1-5, with a tentative D call TRBD1 (5 bases). The CDR3 spells CSAISRQTGNQPQHF. The CDR3, as DNA: TGCAGTGCGATATCGAGACAGACGGGCAATCAGCCCCAGCATTTT.